Following are 13 T cell receptor beta chains from one sample sequenced in a study of cytomegalovirus exposure and HLA in healthy donors. Repertoires were generated with immunoSEQ multiplex PCR, while TCRdb's copy carries only in-frame clones and drops some. Counted here are about 160,000 clones, less than 95% occurring once; the ten biggest clones make up around 2.7%. The sequenced sample consisted of PBMCs. The receptors shown here come from a woman aged 18-29 years in good health and CMV-seropositive.

Only one count was recorded for this clone. V is TRBV19 and J is TRBJ2-1; 15 bases are shared with TRBD2. This CDR3 has 16 amino acids. With 5 bases clipped from V and 8 bases from J, the junction kept 7 bases outside the gene matches. Germline values: CDR1 LNHDA, CDR2 SQIVND (reference sequence). The CDR3 bases are TGTGCCAGTAGTCCCTTCGGACTAGCGGGAGGGCATGAGCAGTTCTTC. Amino acids: CASSPFGLAGGHEQFF.

The chain uses TRBV5-1 and TRBJ1-2; maybe TRBD1 (5 bases). Deletions cut 3 bases from V and 6 bases from J, with 15 bases between. The CDR3 sequence is 14 residues long. Per the germline V gene, CDR1 is SGHRS and CDR2 is YFSETQ. CDR3 nucleotides: TGCGCCAGCAGCTGGGATACAGGTGGCGATGGCTACACCTTC. Translated, it gives CASSWDTGGDGYTF.

This chain's CDR3 is CASSQPRTGGFLNEKLFF. The DNA of the CDR3 is TGCGCCAGCAGCCAACCCCGGACAGGGGGCTTCCTTAATGAAAAACTGTTTTTT. The chain combines TRBV4-1 with TRBJ1-4; 11 positions match TRBD1. CDR3 length: 18 residues. V shed 2 bases, J shed 4 bases, and the junction held 9 bases outside the gene matches. The germline V gene has CDR1 MGHRA and CDR2 YSYEKL.

In nucleotides, the CDR3 is TGCGCCAGCAGCCCCCCTTTGGCGGGAGGGGCCACCGGGGAGCTGTTTTTT. This sequence encodes CASSPPLAGGATGELFF. The V gene is TRBV5-1, the J gene TRBJ2-2; 9 nucleotides match TRBD2. J lost 4 bases, V lost 4 bases, and 11 bases had no gene match. This CDR3 region has 17 residues. CDR1 is SGHRS and CDR2 is YFSETQ in the germline V gene. The full variable domain, with the rest looked up from reference TRBV5-1 and TRBJ2-2, is KAGVTQTPRYLIKTRGQQVTLSCSPISGHRSVSWYQQTPGQGLQFLFEYFSETQRNKGNFPGRFSGRQFSNSRSEMNVSTLELGDSALYLCASSPPLAGGATGELFFGEGSRLTVL.

This clone has just a few counts. CDR3 coding DNA: TGTGCCAGTAGTACTCGACTAGCGAGCGAGCAGTACTTC. Translated, it gives CASSTRLASEQYF. This chain links TRBV19 with TRBJ2-7, with TRBD2 matching over 8 bases. The CDR3 has 13 amino acids. V was clipped by 4 bases and J by 6 bases; unmatched bases: 5. Germline CDR1 and CDR2: LNHDA and SQIVND (reference sequence). Using reference TRBV19 and TRBJ2-7 for the parts outside the CDR3, the full variable domain is DGGITQSPKYLFRKEGQNVTLSCEQNLNHDAMYWYRQDPGQGLRLIYYSQIVNDFQKGDIAEGYSVSREKKESFPLTVTSAQKNPTAFYLCASSTRLASEQYFGPGTRLTVT.

This rearrangement joins TRBV7-9 to TRBJ2-7, with D perhaps matching TRBD1 (6 bases). V lost 5 bases and J 3 bases, leaving 11 bases between the germline ends. The length of the CDR3 is 13 residues. Germline V gene sequence: CDR1 SEHNR, CDR2 FQNEAQ (reference sequence). This CDR3 reads CASSEGTIYEQYF. The CDR3 bases are TGTGCCAGCAGCGAGGGGACAATCTACGAGCAGTACTTC. Complete variable domain (other parts from reference TRBV7-9 and TRBJ2-7): DTGVSQNPRHKITKRGQNVTFRCDPISEHNRLYWYRQTLGQGPEFLTYFQNEAQLEKSRLLSDRFSAERPKGSFSTLEIQRTEQGDSAMYLCASSEGTIYEQYFGPGTRLTVT.

V gene TRBV9 combines with J gene TRBJ2-7, with D unclear. Germline V gives CDR1 SGDLS, CDR2 YYNGEE. V lost 3 bases, J lost 7 bases, and 14 bases lay in between. The CDR3 contains 13 residues. CDR3 DNA: TGTGCCAGCAGCGCCAGAGGTGGCGGTGAGCAGTACTTC. Translated: CASSARGGGEQYF.

This clone has just one count. This chain joins TRBV28 and TRBJ2-1, with TRBD2 as a possible D gene (6 bases). Germline loops: CDR1 MDHEN, CDR2 SYDVKM. Trimming pared 7 bases from V and 6 bases from J, leaving 25 bases between. The CDR3 spans 17 residues. This chain's CDR3 is CASTVGPRRENANEQFF. The CDR3, as DNA: TGTGCCAGCACCGTTGGCCCTAGGCGGGAAAATGCCAATGAGCAGTTCTTC.

CDR3 nucleotide sequence: TGTGCCAGCAGTGACGGGACGGCGACAGGGACTGAAGCTTTCTTT. It translates to CASSDGTATGTEAFF. The V and J genes are TRBV6-1 and TRBJ1-1, with 7 bases fitting TRBD1. Germline CDR1 reads MNHNS; CDR2 reads SASEGT. The V and J ends lost 3 bases and 5 bases, in that order; junction bases with no gene match: 9. This CDR3 comprises 15 residues.

This clone is a singleton in its sample. This chain uses TRBV21-1 with TRBJ1-3. TRBV21-1 is a pseudogene segment. The CDR3 is 13 residues long. CDR3 in amino acids: CASQRTSGNTIYF. For the CDR3, the DNA is TGTGCCAGCCAGCGTACCTCTGGAAACACCATATATTTT.

The J gene is TRBJ2-3, the V gene TRBV29-1; 9 bases fit TRBD1. This CDR3 is 14 amino acids long. CDR1 and CDR2 from the germline V gene are SQVTM and ANQGSEA. The CDR3: CTSRDRVLTDTQYF. CDR3 bases: TGCACCTCCCGGGACAGGGTACTCACAGATACGCAGTATTTT.

The chain combines TRBV9 with TRBJ2-3; D is perhaps TRBD2 (5 bases). Trimming took off 0 bases at V and 0 bases at J, with 11 bases between the two ends. The CDR3 spans 16 residues. Germline-derived CDR1 and CDR2 are SGDLS and YYNGEE. DNA of the CDR3: TGTGCCAGCAGCGTAGACGGAGGCCCGAGCACAGATACGCAGTATTTT. It specifies CASSVDGGPSTDTQYF. The complete variable domain, with remaining parts taken from reference TRBV9 and TRBJ2-3, reads DSGVTQTPKHLITATGQRVTLRCSPRSGDLSVYWYQQSLDQGLQFLIQYYNGEERAKGNILERFSAQQFPDLHSELNLSSLELGDSALYFCASSVDGGPSTDTQYFGPGTRLTVL.

A few counts support this clone. The chain employs TRBV2 and TRBJ1-1; D may be TRBD1 (6 bases). The CDR3 has 14 amino acids. CDR1 is SNHLY, CDR2 FYNNEI, per germline. The V and J ends lost 3 bases and 5 bases respectively, with 13 bases between them. CDR3: CASSDWYRETEAFF. The CDR3, as DNA: TGTGCCAGCAGTGATTGGTACAGGGAGACTGAAGCTTTCTTT.